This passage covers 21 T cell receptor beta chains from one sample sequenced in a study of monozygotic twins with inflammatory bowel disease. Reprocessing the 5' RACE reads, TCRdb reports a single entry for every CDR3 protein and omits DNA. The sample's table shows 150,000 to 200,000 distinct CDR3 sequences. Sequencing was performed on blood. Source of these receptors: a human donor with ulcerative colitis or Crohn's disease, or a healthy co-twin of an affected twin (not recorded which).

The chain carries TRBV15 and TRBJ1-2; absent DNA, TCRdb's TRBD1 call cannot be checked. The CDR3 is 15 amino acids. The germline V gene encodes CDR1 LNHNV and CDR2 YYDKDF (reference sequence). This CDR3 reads CATSRGQGIFYGYTF.

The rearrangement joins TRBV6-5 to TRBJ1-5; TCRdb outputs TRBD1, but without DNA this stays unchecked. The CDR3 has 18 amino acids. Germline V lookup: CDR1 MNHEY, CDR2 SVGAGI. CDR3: CASSYSRRTQYSNQPQHF.

The CDR3 sequence is CASSRPLLSGTEAFF. V and J are TRBV3-1 and TRBJ1-1. CDR1 LGHDT and CDR2 YNNKEL come from the germline V gene (reference sequence). The CDR3 has 15 amino acids.

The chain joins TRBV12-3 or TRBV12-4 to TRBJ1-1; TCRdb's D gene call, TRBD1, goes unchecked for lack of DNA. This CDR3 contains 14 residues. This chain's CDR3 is CASSLSRGITEAFF.

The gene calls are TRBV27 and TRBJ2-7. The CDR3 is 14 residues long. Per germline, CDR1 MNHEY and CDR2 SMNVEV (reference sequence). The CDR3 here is CASSLYKEPSEQYF.

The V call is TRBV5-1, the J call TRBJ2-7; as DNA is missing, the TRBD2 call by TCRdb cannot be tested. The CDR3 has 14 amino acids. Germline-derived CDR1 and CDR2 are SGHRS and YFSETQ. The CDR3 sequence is CASSFWTSGYEQYF.

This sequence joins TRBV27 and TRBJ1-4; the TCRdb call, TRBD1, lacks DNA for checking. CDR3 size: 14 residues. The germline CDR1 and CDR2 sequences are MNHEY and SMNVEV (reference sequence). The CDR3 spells CASSPDSLDEKLFF.

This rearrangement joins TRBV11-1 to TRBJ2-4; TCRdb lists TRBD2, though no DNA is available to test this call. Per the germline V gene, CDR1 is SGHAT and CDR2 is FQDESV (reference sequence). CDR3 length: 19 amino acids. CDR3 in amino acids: CASSLGGLAAFERGNIQYF. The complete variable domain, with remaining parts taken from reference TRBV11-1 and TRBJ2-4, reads EAEVAQSPRYKITEKSQAVAFWCDPISGHATLYWYRQILGQGPELLVQFQDESVVDDSQLPKDRFSAERLKGVDSTLKIQPAELGDSAMYLCASSLGGLAAFERGNIQYFGAGTRLSVL.

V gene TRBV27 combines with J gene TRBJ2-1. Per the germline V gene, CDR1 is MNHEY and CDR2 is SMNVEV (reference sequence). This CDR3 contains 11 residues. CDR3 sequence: CASSSNNEQFF.

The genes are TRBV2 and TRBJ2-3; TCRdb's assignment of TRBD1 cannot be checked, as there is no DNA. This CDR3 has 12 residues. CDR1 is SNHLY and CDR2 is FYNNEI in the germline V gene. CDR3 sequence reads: CASSENRDTQYF.

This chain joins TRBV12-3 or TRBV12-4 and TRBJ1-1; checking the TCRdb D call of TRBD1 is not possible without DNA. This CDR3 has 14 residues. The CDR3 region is CASSPTGPNTEAFF.

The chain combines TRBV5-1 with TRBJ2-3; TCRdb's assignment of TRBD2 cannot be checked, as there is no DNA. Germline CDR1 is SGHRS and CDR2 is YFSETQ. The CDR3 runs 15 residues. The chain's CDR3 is CASSPGLAGVDTQYF.

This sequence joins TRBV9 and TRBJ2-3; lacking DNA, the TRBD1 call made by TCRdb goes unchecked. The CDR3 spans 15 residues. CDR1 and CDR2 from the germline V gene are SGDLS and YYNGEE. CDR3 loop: CASSVGPGATDTQYF.

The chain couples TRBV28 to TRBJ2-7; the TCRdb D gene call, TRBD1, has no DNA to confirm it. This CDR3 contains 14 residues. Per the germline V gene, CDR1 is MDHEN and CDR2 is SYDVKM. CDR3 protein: CASSPRGADYEQYF.

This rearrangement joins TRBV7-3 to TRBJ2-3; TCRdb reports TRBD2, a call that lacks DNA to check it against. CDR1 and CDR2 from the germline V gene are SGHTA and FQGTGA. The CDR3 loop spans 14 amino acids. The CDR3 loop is CASSLEGAEDTQYF. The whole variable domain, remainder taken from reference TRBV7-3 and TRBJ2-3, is GAGVSQTPSNKVTEKGKYVELRCDPISGHTALYWYRQSLGQGPEFLIYFQGTGAADDSGLPNDRFFAVRPEGSVSTLKIQRTERGDSAVYLCASSLEGAEDTQYFGPGTRLTVL.

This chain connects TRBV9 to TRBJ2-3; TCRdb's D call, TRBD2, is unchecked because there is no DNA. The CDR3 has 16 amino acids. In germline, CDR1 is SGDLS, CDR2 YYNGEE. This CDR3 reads CASSATGTSLTDTQYF. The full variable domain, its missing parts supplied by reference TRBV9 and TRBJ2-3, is DSGVTQTPKHLITATGQRVTLRCSPRSGDLSVYWYQQSLDQGLQFLIQYYNGEERAKGNILERFSAQQFPDLHSELNLSSLELGDSALYFCASSATGTSLTDTQYFGPGTRLTVL.

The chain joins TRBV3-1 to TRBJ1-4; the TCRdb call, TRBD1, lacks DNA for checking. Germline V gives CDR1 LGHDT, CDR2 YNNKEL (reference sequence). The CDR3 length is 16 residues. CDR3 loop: CASSQGAGRNNEKLFF.

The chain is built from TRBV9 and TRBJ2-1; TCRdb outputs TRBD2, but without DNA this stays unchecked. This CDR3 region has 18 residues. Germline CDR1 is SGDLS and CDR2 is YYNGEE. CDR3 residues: CASSVAGGGTSVYNEQFF.

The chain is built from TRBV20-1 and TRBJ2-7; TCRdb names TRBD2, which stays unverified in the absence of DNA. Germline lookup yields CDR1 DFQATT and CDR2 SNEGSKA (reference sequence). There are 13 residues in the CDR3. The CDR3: CSAAPSKGTRQYF.

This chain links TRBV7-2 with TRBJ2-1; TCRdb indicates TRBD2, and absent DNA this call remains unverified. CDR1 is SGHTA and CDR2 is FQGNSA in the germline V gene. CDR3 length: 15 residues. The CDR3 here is CASSPVGNWRDEQFF.

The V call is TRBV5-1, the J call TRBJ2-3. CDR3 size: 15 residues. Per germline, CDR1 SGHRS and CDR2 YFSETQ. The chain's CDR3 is CASSLAANLGDTQYF.